This paragraph reports one T cell receptor (beta chain). It lacks a known antigen. Base qualities are not provided; no much larger clone lies one nucleotide away. This sample stems from a study of blood T cell repertoires in COVID-19 (dated by TCRdb to the early 2020s). For context, the study as a whole: Samples covering the acute and convalescent phases of COVID-19 were provided by collaborators in the United States, Italy and Spain. The material from the prospective study consisted of cDNA or gDNA derived from T cells, B-cell-depleted T cells, or PBMCs. Subjects who had been exposed to COVID-19, were actively infected with it, or had recovered from it provided the deeply sampled blood TCRbeta repertoires that made up the dataset. A freely available public database, intended as a resource for researchers studying the immune response to SARS-CoV-2, is where the repertoires were released. Samples came from the ongoing ImmuneRACE study (first 160 participants) plus 1,254 subjects from 6 global collaborators. Sample metadata almost always included a de-identified subject ID, COVID-19 status, age in years and sex. HLA class I and class II types, where available, came from metadata supplied by the sample provider rather than from assay-based typing. On the study overall, not on this receptor specifically: Clinical and demographic metadata were provided uncurated, with the amount varying by source and participant.

Whole blood was collected in K2EDTA tubes by collaborating institutions according to the institutions' own protocols. For TCRbeta analysis, collaborator samples were shipped as frozen whole blood, as isolated PBMCs, or as DNA extracted from either sample type. TCRbeta CDR3 regions were amplified from genomic DNA using the immunoSEQ Assay, a bias-controlled multiplex PCR. In the source study's methods: Within the assay, amplification of reference gene primers was used to estimate how many nucleated cells each sample contained. To quantify the absolute abundance of each unique TCRbeta CDR3 rearrangement, sequence reads were collapsed and filtered. For each sample, productive Simpson clonality was calculated as the square root of Simpson's diversity index over productive rearrangements. In TCRdb, the immuneACCESS table is reduced to in-frame sequences with V and J assigned. These tables do not hold every clone; where another copy was compared, an unresolved V gene accounts for under half, and the others remain unexplained. Clone size and the V and J calls come from that table; the DNA yielded D and trimming. The sample records some 130,000 clones, 80% of which are singletons. Roughly 1.9% of the sample lies in the top ten.

From the cysteine through the phenylalanine, the CDR3 covers 14 amino acids. Kept here is only the CDR3 DNA, which spans 42 bases and is read in frame from base 1. The germline V gene provides CDR1 SGHRS and CDR2 YFSETQ. V drops 2 bases and J drops 4 bases, leaving 12 bases in between. This TCR was sampled from a man between 65 and 85 years old with acute or convalescent COVID-19. The sample taken for sequencing was peripheral blood. Recombination joined TRBV5-1 with TRBJ1-2, with the D gene uncertain. CDR3 sequence: CASSLGGVVYGYTF. The sequenced DNA: TGCGCCAGCAGCTTAGGAGGAGTCGTCTATGGCTACACCTTC.